What follows are 5 T cell receptor beta chains derived from one specimen sequenced in a study of T cell responses to AZD1222 COVID-19 vaccine. TCRdb's table, derived via immunoSEQ multiplex PCR, lists solely in-frame clones and lacks some. The sample contains about 70,000 clones, around 84% of which appear only once. Sequencing was performed on peripheral blood, taken on day 0 of AZD1222 vaccination. The receptors were sampled from an adult in good health.

The V gene is TRBV13, the J gene TRBJ2-3, with TRBD2 matching 14 bases. The germline CDR1 and CDR2 sequences are PRHDT and FYEKMQ (reference sequence). The CDR3 totals 21 residues. Trimming removed 0 bases from V and 1 base from J; junction bases left unmatched: 12. As DNA, the CDR3 is TGTGCCAGCAGCTTAGGGACCCCGACTAGCGGGAGGGCCGAGGGCACAGATACGCAGTATTTT. Protein sequence: CASSLGTPTSGRAEGTDTQYF.

The chain is built from TRBV27 and TRBJ1-4, with D possibly matching TRBD1 (5 bases). Germline CDR1 MNHEY, CDR2 SMNVEV (reference sequence). V shed 9 bases and J shed 12 bases, with 8 bases lying between them. The CDR3 extends over 9 amino acids. CDR3 loop: CARWGELFF. The CDR3 region has the DNA TGTGCCAGGTGGGGCGAACTGTTTTTT.

This clone was counted a few times. This rearrangement joins TRBV6-5 to TRBJ1-2; no firm D call. The CDR3 loop spans 13 amino acids. In germline, CDR1 is MNHEY, CDR2 SVGAGI. V was trimmed by 6 bases and J by 3 bases, leaving 11 bases between them. The CDR3 reads CASRLTKDYGYTF. In nucleotides, the CDR3 is TGTGCCAGCAGGCTTACGAAGGACTATGGCTACACCTTC.

This clone was picked up one time. The rearrangement links TRBV9 to TRBJ1-5, with no clear D. CDR1 is SGDLS, CDR2 YYNGEE, per germline. V lost 3 bases, J lost 7 bases, and 23 bases lay in between. The CDR3 sequence is 17 residues long. As DNA, the CDR3 is TGTGCCAGCAGCGACAAACCATCCCGCGGGTTAGGGCAGCCCCAGCATTTT. Protein product: CASSDKPSRGLGQPQHF.

The rearrangement uses TRBV15 and TRBJ1-4; D unclear. The germline V and J ends were trimmed by 5 bases and 5 bases, with 15 bases remaining between them. The germline gives CDR1 LNHNV, CDR2 YYDKDF (reference sequence). The CDR3 runs to 15 residues. The chain's CDR3 is CATSSRTAHNEKLFF. The DNA for the CDR3 is TGTGCCACCAGCTCCCGGACCGCCCACAATGAAAAACTGTTTTTT.